The next 17 T cell receptor beta chains were all read from a single sample in a study of identical twins (TCRdb year 2016). Library prep was done by 5' RACE. TCRdb lists the instrument as Illumina HiSeq 2000. TCRdb's own reprocessing of the public reads used fastp at Q25 and MiXCR and kept productive beta chains. Every distinct CDR3 protein forms one entry, paired with its most common genes and DNA. This sample is represented by under 900,000 distinct CDR3 sequences; 9% to 15% of them were singletons. The ten largest make up roughly 1.6% of the sample. This same sample was also taken into another study, of yellow fever vaccine responses in identical twins.

What was sequenced was PBMCs. Receptors originate from a woman aged 18-35 years in good health.

This clonotype was seen more than once but under ten times. The rearrangement links TRBV20-1 to TRBJ1-4; D ambiguous. V was clipped by 2 bases and J by 7 bases, with 11 bases between them. The CDR3 has 13 residues. CDR1 and CDR2 (germline): DFQATT, SNEGSKA (reference sequence). The CDR3 DNA is TGCAGTGCTAGACCCCTAGGCGGTGAAAAACTGTTTTTT. Translated, it gives CSARPLGGEKLFF.

The rearrangement uses TRBV20-1 and TRBJ1-3; the match to TRBD1 covers 7 bases. The V gene end was trimmed by 4 bases and the J gene end by 3 bases; junction bases not matched to a gene: 6. The length of the CDR3 is 14 residues. Germline V gene lookup returns CDR1 DFQATT and CDR2 SNEGSKA (reference sequence). The CDR3 DNA is TGCAGTGCTAAAACCGGGACAGATGGAAACACCATATATTTT. It codes for CSAKTGTDGNTIYF.

This clonotype has a handful of counts. The chain joins TRBV20-1 to TRBJ2-2; 8 positions match TRBD1. The V gene's germline CDR1 is DFQATT and CDR2 SNEGSKA (reference sequence). This CDR3 is built from 17 residues. The V segment lost 0 bases and the J segment 8 bases; nucleotides outside the gene matches: 14. In DNA form, the CDR3 reads TGCAGTGCTAGAGATCCCGACAGGGGCGTTAGAGGAGGGGAGCTGTTTTTT. It yields the protein CSARDPDRGVRGGELFF.

This clonotype has just a few counts. The rearrangement joins TRBV24-1 to TRBJ2-1, with TRBD2 matching 7 bases. This CDR3 comprises 16 residues. The V gene end was trimmed by 7 bases and the J gene end by 4 bases; junction bases not matched to a gene: 12. Germline loops: CDR1 KGHDR, CDR2 SFDVKD. CDR3 region: CATSEGLHSIYNEQFF. CDR3 coding DNA: TGTGCCACCAGCGAGGGACTACACTCGATTTACAATGAGCAGTTCTTC.

In this sample, this clonotype turned up a few times. This chain joins TRBV4-2 and TRBJ2-1; TRBD2 agrees at 11 bases. This CDR3 is built from 16 residues. Trimming at V came to 4 bases and at J to 3 bases, leaving 5 bases not matched to a gene. Germline CDR1 LGHNA, CDR2 YNFKEQ. CDR3 protein: CASSRTSGGFYNEQFF. CDR3 DNA: TGTGCCAGCAGCCGCACTAGCGGGGGATTCTACAATGAGCAGTTCTTC.

This chain uses TRBV5-1 with TRBJ2-1; 11 nucleotides align to TRBD2. The germline V gene has CDR1 SGHRS and CDR2 YFSETQ. Trimming took 3 bases from V and 10 from J; bases not matched to a gene: 6. This CDR3 has 14 amino acids. The CDR3, as DNA: TGCGCCAGCAGCTCACTAGCGGGAGAAGGGGAGCAGTTCTTC. As protein: CASSSLAGEGEQFF.

This clonotype showed up just a few times. The rearrangement joins TRBV6-1 to TRBJ2-7; D gene unclear. The CDR3 consists of 13 residues. CDR1 is MNHNS, CDR2 SASEGT, per germline. V lost 8 bases and J lost 7, with 18 bases in between. The CDR3 DNA reads TGTGCCAGCCCCCGAGTCCCCCAATGGGAGCAGTACGTC. Translated: CASPRVPQWEQYV.

This chain connects TRBV10-3 to TRBJ1-1; D may be TRBD1 (5 bases). Per the germline V gene, CDR1 is ENHRY and CDR2 is SYGVKD. The V gene lost 7 bases and the J gene lost 1 base, with 16 bases spanning the gap. This CDR3 contains 15 residues. CDR3 sequence (DNA): TGTGCCATCAACAAAAGCGTTGGGGGGAACACTGAAGCTTTCTTT. Its translation: CAINKSVGGNTEAFF.

This clonotype was recorded a few times. V gene TRBV29-1 combines with J gene TRBJ2-7, with no clear D. This CDR3 has 13 amino acids. CDR1 SQVTM and CDR2 ANQGSEA come from the germline V gene. The V end was cut by 7 bases, the J end by 0 bases, with 13 bases between. The CDR3 bases are TGCAGCGCATCCGGTCAGAGCTCCTACGAGCAGTACTTC. It yields the protein CSASGQSSYEQYF.

This chain uses TRBV10-3 with TRBJ2-1, with 7 bases identical to TRBD2. V was clipped by 4 bases and J by 2 bases; unmatched bases: 5. Germline V gives CDR1 ENHRY, CDR2 SYGVKD. The CDR3 covers 15 residues. CDR3 sequence: CAISASAGAYNEQFF. The CDR3, as DNA: TGTGCCATCAGTGCCTCCGCGGGGGCCTACAATGAGCAGTTCTTC.

V usage is TRBV4-1 and J usage is TRBJ2-7; possibly TRBD2 for D (6 bases). Trimming removed 2 bases at V and 1 base at J, with 9 bases between. The CDR3 is 14 amino acids. Germline assignment: CDR1 MGHRA and CDR2 YSYEKL. The CDR3 DNA is TGCGCCAGCAGCCAAAATCGGGAGTCCTACGAGCAGTACTTC. Its protein product is CASSQNRESYEQYF.

This clonotype was observed a few times. This chain connects TRBV20-1 to TRBJ2-6; TRBD2 agrees at 12 bases. This CDR3 has 16 residues. With 5 bases clipped from V and 2 bases from J, the junction kept 4 bases outside the gene matches. CDR1 DFQATT and CDR2 SNEGSKA come from the germline V gene (reference sequence). This CDR3 is CSAVTSGGAGANVLTF. The CDR3 nucleotides are TGCAGTGCTGTGACTAGCGGGGGTGCTGGGGCCAACGTCCTGACTTTC.

This clonotype has only a few counts. The chain uses TRBV7-6 and TRBJ2-5; D not certain. This CDR3 is 14 amino acids long. CDR1 and CDR2 (germline): SGHVS, FNYEAQ. The ends were cut back, 0 bases at V and 3 bases at J, with 8 bases in the middle. The CDR3 reads CASSLARLEETQYF. The DNA for the CDR3 is TGTGCCAGCAGCTTAGCGAGGCTAGAAGAGACCCAGTACTTC.

The chain is built from TRBV6-1 and TRBJ1-1; D is unresolved. Germline-derived CDR1 and CDR2 are MNHNS and SASEGT. The ends were cut back, 7 bases at V and 0 bases at J, with 12 bases in the middle. The CDR3 consists of 14 residues. The CDR3 DNA reads as TGTGCCAGCACCCACCCCGGCCTGAACACTGAAGCTTTCTTT. Its translation: CASTHPGLNTEAFF.

V and J are TRBV7-6 and TRBJ2-1; TRBD2 agrees at 12 bases. Trimming cost V 0 bases and J 7 bases; bases outside gene matches: 1. CDR3 size: 15 residues. Germline V lookup: CDR1 SGHVS, CDR2 FNYEAQ. CDR3 DNA: TGTGCCAGCAGCTTAGCACTAGCGGGAGGTAATGAGCAGTTCTTC. Residues: CASSLALAGGNEQFF.

This clonotype was observed many times. Here the CDR3 reads CSAREGGGNQPQHF. As DNA, the CDR3 is TGCAGTGCTAGAGAGGGAGGCGGCAATCAGCCCCAGCATTTT. The chain combines TRBV20-1 with TRBJ1-5, with no clear D. The CDR3 extends over 14 amino acids. CDR1 DFQATT and CDR2 SNEGSKA come from the germline V gene (reference sequence). Trimming removed 0 bases from V and 2 bases from J, with 8 bases in between.

This clonotype occurred many times. The chain carries TRBV5-1 and TRBJ2-3; 11 nucleotides line up with TRBD2. Germline loops: CDR1 SGHRS, CDR2 YFSETQ. Unmatched junction bases numbered 12, after V lost 5 bases and J lost 1 base. This CDR3 is built from 18 residues. CDR3: CASRTSGSVSVGTDTQYF. CDR3 bases: TGCGCCAGCAGAACTAGCGGGAGTGTAAGTGTCGGCACAGATACGCAGTATTTT.